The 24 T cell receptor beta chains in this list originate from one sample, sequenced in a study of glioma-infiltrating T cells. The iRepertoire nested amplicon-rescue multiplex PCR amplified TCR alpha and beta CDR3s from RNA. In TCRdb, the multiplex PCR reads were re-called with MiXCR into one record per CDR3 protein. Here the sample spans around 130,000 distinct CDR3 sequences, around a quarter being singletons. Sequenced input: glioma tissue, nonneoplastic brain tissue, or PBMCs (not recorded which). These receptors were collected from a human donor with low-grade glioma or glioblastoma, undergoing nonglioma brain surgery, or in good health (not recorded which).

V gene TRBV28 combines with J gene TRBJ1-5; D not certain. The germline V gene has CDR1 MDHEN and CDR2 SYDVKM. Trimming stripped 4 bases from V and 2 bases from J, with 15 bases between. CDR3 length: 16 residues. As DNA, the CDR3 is TGTGCCAGCAGTTGGACCCGAATCGGGGGCAATCAGCCCCAGCATTTT. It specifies CASSWTRIGGNQPQHF.

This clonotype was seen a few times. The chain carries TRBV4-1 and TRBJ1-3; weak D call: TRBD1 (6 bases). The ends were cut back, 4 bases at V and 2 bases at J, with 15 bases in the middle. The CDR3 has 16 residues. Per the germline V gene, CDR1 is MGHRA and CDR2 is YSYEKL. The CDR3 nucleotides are TGCGCCAGCAGCCCACAGGGACCCACCGCTGGAAACACCATATATTTT. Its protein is CASSPQGPTAGNTIYF.

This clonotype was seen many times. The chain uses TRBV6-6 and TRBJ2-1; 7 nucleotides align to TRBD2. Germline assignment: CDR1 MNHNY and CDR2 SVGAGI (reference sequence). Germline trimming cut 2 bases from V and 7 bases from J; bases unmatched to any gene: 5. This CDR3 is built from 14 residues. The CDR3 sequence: CASSYGMRGNEQFF. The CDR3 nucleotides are TGTGCCAGCAGTTACGGGATGCGGGGGAATGAGCAGTTCTTC.

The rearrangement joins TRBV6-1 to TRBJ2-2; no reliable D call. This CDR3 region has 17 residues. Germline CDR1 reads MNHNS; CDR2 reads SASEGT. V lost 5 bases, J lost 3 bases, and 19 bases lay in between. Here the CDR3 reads CASSYLPYQADTGELFF. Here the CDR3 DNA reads TGTGCCAGCAGTTATCTCCCCTACCAGGCAGACACCGGGGAGCTGTTTTTT.

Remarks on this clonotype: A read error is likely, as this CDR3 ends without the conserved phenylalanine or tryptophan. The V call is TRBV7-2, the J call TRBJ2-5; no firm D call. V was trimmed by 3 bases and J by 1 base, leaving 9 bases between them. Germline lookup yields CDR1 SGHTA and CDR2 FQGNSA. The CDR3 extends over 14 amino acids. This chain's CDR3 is CASSFYSSQETQYL. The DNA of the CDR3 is TGTGCCAGCAGCTTCTACTCGTCCCAAGAGACCCAGTACCTC.

For the CDR3, the DNA is TGCGCCAGCAGCGCCGGGACTAGCAGGGGCGAGCAGTACGTC. This sequence encodes CASSAGTSRGEQYV. The rearrangement links TRBV5-1 to TRBJ2-7; 9 positions match TRBD2. V trimming: 4 bases; J trimming: 6 bases; junction bases outside the gene matches: 8. Looked up from germline, CDR1 is SGHRS and CDR2 is YFSETQ. There are 14 residues in the CDR3.

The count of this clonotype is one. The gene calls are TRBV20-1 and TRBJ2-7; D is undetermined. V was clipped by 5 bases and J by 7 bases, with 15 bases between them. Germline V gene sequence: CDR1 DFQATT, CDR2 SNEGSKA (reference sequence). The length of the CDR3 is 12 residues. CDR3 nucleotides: TGCAGTGCTTCCCCCAGGCATAATGAGCAGTACGTC. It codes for CSASPRHNEQYV.

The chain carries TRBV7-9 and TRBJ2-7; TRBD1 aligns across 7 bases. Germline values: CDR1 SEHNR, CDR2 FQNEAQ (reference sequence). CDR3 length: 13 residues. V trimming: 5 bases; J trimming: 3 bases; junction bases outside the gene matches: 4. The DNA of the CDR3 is TGTGCCAGCAGCCCTCGACAGGGCTACGAGCAGTACGTC. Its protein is CASSPRQGYEQYV.

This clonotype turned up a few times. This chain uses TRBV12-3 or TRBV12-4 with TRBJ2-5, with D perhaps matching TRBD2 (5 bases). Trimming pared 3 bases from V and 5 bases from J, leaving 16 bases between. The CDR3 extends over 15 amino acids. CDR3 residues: CASSFGLPVEETQYF. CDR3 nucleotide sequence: TGTGCCAGCAGTTTCGGACTCCCCGTGGAGGAGACCCAGTACTTC.

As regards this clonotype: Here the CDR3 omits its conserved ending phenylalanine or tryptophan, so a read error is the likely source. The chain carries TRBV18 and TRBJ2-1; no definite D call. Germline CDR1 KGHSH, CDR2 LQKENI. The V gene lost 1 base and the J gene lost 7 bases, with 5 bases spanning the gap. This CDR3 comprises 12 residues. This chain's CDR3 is CASSPLVNEQFL. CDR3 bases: TGTGCCAGCTCACCACTGGTAAATGAGCAGTTCCTC.

The CDR3 nucleotides read TGTGCCAGCAGCCCTGGGGGGGCAATCGCATCCTACGAGCAGTACGTC. Translated: CASSPGGAIASYEQYV. The rearrangement links TRBV6-1 to TRBJ2-7; possible D gene TRBD2, 7 bases. Trimming pared 6 bases from V and 1 base from J, leaving 19 bases between. The germline gives CDR1 MNHNS, CDR2 SASEGT. The CDR3 totals 16 residues.

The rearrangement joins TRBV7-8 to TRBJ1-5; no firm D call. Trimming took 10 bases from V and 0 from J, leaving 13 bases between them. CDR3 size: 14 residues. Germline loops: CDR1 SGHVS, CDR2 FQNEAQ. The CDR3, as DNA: TGTGCCATCTCATCGGGGAATAGCAATCAGCCCCAGCATTTT. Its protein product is CAISSGNSNQPQHF. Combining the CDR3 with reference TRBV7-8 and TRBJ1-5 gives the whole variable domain GAGVSQSPRYKVAKRGQDVALRCDPISGHVSLFWYQQALGQGPEFLTYFQNEAQLDKSGLPSDRFFAERPEGSVSTLKIQRTQQEDSAVYLCAISSGNSNQPQHFGDGTRLSIL.

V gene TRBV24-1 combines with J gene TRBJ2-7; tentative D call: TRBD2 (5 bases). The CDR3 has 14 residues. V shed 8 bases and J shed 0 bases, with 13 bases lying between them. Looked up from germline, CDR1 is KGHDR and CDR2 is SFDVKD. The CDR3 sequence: CATMRRQSSYEQYV. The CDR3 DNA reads TGTGCCACCATGAGGAGGCAGAGCTCCTACGAGCAGTACGTC.

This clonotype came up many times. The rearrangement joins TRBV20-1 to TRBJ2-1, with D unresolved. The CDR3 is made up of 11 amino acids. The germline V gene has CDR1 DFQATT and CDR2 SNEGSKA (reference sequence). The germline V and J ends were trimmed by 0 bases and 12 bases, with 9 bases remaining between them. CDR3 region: CSAREADRQFF. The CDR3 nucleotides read TGCAGTGCTAGAGAGGCAGATCGGCAGTTCTTC.

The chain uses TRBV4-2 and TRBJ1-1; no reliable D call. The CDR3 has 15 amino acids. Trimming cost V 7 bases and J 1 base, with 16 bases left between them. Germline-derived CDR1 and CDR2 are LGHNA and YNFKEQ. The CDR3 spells CASTPTLPENTEAFF. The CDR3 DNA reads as TGTGCCAGCACCCCAACTCTCCCGGAGAACACTGAAGCTTTCTTT.

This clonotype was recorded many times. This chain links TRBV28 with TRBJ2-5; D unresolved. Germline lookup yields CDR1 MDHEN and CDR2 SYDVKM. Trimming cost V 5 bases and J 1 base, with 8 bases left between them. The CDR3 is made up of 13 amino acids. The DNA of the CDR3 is TGTGCCAGCAGTCTTACGCCCCAAGAGACCCAGTACTTC. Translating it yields CASSLTPQETQYF.

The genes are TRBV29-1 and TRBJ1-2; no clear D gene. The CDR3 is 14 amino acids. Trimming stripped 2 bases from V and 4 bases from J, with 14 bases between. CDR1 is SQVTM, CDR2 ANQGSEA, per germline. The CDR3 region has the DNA TGCAGCGTTGAAAATAGAGCGGGCGGCTATGGCTACACCTTC. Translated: CSVENRAGGYGYTF.

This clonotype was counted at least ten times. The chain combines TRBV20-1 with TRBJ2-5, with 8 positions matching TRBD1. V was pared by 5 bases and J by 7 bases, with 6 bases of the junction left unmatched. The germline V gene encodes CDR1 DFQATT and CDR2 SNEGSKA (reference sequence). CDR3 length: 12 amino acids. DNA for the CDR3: TGCAGTGCTTTAGGACAGGGTGGGACCCAGTACTTC. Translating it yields CSALGQGGTQYF.

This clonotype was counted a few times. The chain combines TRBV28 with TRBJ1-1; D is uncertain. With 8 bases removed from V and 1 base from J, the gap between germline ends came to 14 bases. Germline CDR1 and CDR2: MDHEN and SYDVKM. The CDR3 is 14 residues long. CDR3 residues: CASGSFDENTEAFF. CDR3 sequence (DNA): TGTGCCAGCGGAAGCTTCGACGAGAACACTGAAGCTTTCTTT. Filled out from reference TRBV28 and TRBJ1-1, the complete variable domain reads DVKVTQSSRYLVKRTGEKVFLECVQDMDHENMFWYRQDPGLGLRLIYFSYDVKMKEKGDIPEGYSVSREKKERFSLILESASTNQTSMYLCASGSFDENTEAFFGQGTRLTVV.

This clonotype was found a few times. This CDR3 reads CASSARESPLHF. In DNA, the CDR3 is TGTGCCAGCAGCGCCCGGGAGTCACCCCTCCACTTT. The genes are TRBV7-9 and TRBJ1-6; no definite D call. V was pared by 5 bases and J by 10 bases, with 9 bases between. The CDR3 has 12 amino acids. The germline V gene encodes CDR1 SEHNR and CDR2 FQNEAQ (reference sequence).

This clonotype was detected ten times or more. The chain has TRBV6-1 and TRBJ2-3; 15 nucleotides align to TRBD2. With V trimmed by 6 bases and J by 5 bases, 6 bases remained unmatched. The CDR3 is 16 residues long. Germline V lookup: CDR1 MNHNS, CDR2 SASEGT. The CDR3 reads CASRPGLAGGQDTQYF. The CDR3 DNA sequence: TGTGCCAGCAGACCCGGACTAGCGGGGGGGCAAGATACGCAGTATTTT.

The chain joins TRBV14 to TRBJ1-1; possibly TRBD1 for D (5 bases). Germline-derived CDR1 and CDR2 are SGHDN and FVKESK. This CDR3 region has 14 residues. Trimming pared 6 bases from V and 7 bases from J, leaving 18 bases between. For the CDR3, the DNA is TGTGCCAGCAGAGGGGACGGCCAACGAGGTGAAGCTTTCTTT. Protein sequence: CASRGDGQRGEAFF.

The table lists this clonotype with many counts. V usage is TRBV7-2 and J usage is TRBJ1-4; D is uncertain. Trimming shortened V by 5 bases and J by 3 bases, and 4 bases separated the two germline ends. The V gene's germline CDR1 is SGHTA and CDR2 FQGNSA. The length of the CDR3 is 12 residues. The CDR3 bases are TGTGCCAGCAGCCAACCTAATGAAAAACTGTTTTTT. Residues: CASSQPNEKLFF.

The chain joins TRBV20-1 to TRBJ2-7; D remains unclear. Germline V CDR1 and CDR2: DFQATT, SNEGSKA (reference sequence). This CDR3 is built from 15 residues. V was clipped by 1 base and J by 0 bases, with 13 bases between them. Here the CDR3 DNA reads TGCAGTGCTAGAGGGCAGGAGCCGGGCTCCTACGAGCAGTACGTC. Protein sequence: CSARGQEPGSYEQYV.